This TCR beta chain was sequenced during a study of neurological immune-mediated disorders. At least ten counts were recorded for this clonotype. What it binds is unknown. V lost 2 bases and J 8 bases, leaving 17 bases between the germline ends. CDR1 is SGHDN, CDR2 FVKESK, per germline. CDR3 length: 15 residues. Study results and caveats: Patients with HTLV-1-associated myelopathy had the highest level of TCR clonal expansion, whereas patients with multiple sclerosis had the lowest level, falling beneath the level found in healthy controls.

Synthesis of cDNA used 5'RACE (with 10-nucleotide random UMIs). TCRdb used MiXCR to reprocess the 5' RACE reads, holding one entry per CDR3 protein. The table shows 50,000 or so distinct CDR3 sequences, with roughly 17% occurring only once. The material sequenced was PBMCs. The receptor was derived from a man in his sixties in good health. The V gene is TRBV14, the J gene TRBJ2-3; tentatively, D is TRBD2 (6 bases). The CDR3 coding sequence is TGTGCCAGCAGCCAAAAGGGCGGGACCGAAGCTACGCAGTATTTT. Translated, it gives CASSQKGGTEATQYF.